This T cell receptor (beta chain) was sequenced in a study of technical replicates of blood from a few donors. Germline V gene lookup returns CDR1 WSHSY and CDR2 SAAADI. V was shortened by 6 bases and J by 6 bases, with 18 bases between the two germline ends. This CDR3 contains 15 residues. The protocol was immunoSEQ multiplex PCR, while the TCRdb copy is restricted to in-frame clones and leaves out a portion. This table holds about 79,000 clones, 91% found once. The sequence was collected from a human donor in good health. Some clones in this sample may be carry-over from other donors' samples. The specimen was T cells isolated from PBMCs. The chain has TRBV10-2 and TRBJ1-5, with D unclear. The CDR3 DNA follows: TGCGCCAGCAGGGATACGGGAGGGTACAGTCAGCCCCAGCATTTT. As protein: CASRDTGGYSQPQHF.